This paragraph covers one T cell receptor beta chain sequence. The germline CDR1 and CDR2 sequences are MDHEN and SYDVKM. This CDR3 comprises 14 residues. V was cut by 6 bases and J by 0 bases, with 11 bases left in between. The data belong to a study of blood T cell repertoires in COVID-19. Overall study context: Samples representing acute and convalescent COVID-19 were sourced from the United States, Italy and Spain. T cells, B-cell-depleted T cells, or PBMCs supplied cDNA or gDNA.

As processed by the authors: Quantification of nucleated cells was approximated via reference gene primer amplification. Using immunoSEQ multiplex PCR, the repertoire was profiled, and TCRdb retains in-frame clones only, with some absent. That table furnishes V, J and clone size, whereas the DNA furnished D and trimming. Here the sample spans about 120,000 clones, about 80% being singletons. This clonotype was obtained from a man aged 35-49 years with active or convalescent COVID-19. This chain joins TRBV28 and TRBJ1-1; no firm D call. The specimen was peripheral blood. The DNA for the CDR3 is TGTGCCAGCAGCATCCTTTCGGTGAACACTGAAGCTTTCTTT. This translates into CASSILSVNTEAFF.